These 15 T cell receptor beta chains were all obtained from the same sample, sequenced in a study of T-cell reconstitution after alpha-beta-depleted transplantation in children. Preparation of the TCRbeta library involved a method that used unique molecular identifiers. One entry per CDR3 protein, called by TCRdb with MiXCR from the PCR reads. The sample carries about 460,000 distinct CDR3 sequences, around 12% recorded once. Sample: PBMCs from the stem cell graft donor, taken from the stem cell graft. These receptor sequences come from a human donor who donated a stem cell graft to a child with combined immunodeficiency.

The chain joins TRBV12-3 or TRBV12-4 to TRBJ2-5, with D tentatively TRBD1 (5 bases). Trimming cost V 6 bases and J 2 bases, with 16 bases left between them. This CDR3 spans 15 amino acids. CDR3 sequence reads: CASSYQGVGQETQYF. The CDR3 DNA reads TGTGCCAGCAGCTATCAAGGGGTAGGGCAAGAGACCCAGTACTTC.

The CDR3 nucleotides are TGCAGCGTAGTTGGACCTGTCGCCGAGCAGTACTTC. Translation: CSVVGPVAEQYF. The J gene is TRBJ2-7, the V gene TRBV29-1; no definite D call. CDR1 is SQVTM and CDR2 is ANQGSEA in the germline V gene. With 6 bases removed from V and 6 bases from J, the gap between germline ends came to 15 bases. The CDR3 is 12 residues long.

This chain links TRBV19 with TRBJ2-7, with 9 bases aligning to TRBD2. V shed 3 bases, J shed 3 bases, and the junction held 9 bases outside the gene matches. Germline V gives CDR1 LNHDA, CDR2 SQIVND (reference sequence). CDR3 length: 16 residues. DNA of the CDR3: TGTGCCAGTAGTATCCGCCTAGCGGGACACGACTACGAGCAGTACTTC. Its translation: CASSIRLAGHDYEQYF.

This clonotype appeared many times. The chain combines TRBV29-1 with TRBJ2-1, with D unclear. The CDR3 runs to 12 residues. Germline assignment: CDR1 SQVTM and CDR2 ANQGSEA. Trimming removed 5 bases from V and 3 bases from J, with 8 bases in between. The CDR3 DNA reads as TGCAGCGTTACCCCGCGCTACAATGAGCAGTTCTTC. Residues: CSVTPRYNEQFF.

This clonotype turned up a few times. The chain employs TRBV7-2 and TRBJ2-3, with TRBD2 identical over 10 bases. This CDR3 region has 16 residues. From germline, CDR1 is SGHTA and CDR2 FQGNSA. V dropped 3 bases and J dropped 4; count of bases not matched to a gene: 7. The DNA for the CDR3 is TGTGCCAGCAGCTTCGAAGCGGGAGGGCCTGCAGATACGCAGTATTTT. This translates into CASSFEAGGPADTQYF.

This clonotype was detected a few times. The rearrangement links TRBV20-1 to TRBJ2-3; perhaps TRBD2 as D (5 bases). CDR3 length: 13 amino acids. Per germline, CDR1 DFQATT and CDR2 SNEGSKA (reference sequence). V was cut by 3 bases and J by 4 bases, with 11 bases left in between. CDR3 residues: CSASRTSSDTQYF. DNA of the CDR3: TGCAGTGCTAGCAGGACTTCCTCAGATACGCAGTATTTT.

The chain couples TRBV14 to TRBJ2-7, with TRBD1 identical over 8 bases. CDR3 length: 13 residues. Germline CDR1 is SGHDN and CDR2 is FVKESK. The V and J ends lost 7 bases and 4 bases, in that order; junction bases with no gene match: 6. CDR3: CASKWTGRYEQYF. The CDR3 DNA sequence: TGTGCCAGCAAATGGACAGGGAGGTACGAGCAGTACTTC.

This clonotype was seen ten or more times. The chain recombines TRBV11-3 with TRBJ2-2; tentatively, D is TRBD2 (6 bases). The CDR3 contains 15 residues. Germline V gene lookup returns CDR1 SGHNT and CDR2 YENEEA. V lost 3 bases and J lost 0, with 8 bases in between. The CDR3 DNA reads TGTGCCAGCAGCTTCAAGCGGGCGAACACCGGGGAGCTGTTTTTT. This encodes CASSFKRANTGELFF. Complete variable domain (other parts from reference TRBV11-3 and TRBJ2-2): EAGVVQSPRYKIIEKKQPVAFWCNPISGHNTLYWYLQNLGQGPELLIRYENEEAVDDSQLPKDRFSAERLKGVDSTLKIQPAELGDSAVYLCASSFKRANTGELFFGEGSRLTVL.

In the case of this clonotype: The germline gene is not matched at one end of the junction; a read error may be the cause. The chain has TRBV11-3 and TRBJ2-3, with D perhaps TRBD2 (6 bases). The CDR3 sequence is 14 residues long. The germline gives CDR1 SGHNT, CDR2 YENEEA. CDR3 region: CASSSTRGTDTLYF. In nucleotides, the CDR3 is TGTGCCAGCAGCTCGACTAGGGGCACAGATACGCTGTATTTT.

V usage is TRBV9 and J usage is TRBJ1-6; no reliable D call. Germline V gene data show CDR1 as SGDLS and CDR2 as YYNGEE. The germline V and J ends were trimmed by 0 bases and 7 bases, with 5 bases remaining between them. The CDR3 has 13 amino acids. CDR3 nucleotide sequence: TGTGCCAGCAGCGTAGGGGGAAATTCACCCCTCCACTTT. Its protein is CASSVGGNSPLHF.

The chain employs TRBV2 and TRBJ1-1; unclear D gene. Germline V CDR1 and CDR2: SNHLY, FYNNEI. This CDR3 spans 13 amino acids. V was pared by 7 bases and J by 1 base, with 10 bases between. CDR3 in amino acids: CASNTVPNTEAFF. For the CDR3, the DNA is TGTGCCAGCAATACAGTGCCGAACACTGAAGCTTTCTTT. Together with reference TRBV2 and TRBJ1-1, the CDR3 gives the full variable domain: EPEVTQTPSHQVTQMGQEVILRCVPISNHLYFYWYRQILGQKVEFLVSFYNNEISEKSEIFDDQFSVERPDGSNFTLKIRSTKLEDSAMYFCASNTVPNTEAFFGQGTRLTVV.

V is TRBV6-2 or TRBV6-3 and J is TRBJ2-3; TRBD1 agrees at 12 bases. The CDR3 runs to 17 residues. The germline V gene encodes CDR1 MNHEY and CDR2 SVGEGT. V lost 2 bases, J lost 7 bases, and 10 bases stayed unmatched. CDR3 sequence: CASSYVAGTGGDYTQYF. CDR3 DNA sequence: TGTGCCAGCAGTTACGTCGCCGGGACAGGGGGCGATTATACGCAGTATTTT.

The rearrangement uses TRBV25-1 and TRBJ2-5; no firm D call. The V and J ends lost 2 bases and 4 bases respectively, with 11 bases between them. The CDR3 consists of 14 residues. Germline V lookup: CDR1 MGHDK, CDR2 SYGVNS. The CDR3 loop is CASSEGSPRETQYF. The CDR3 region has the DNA TGTGCCAGCAGTGAAGGGTCACCCCGAGAGACCCAGTACTTC.

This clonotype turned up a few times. The DNA for the CDR3 is TGCAGCGTTGCAGGACAGTTGTTAAAGACCCAGTACTTC. It codes for CSVAGQLLKTQYF. This chain links TRBV29-1 with TRBJ2-5, with D perhaps matching TRBD1 (6 bases). The CDR3 runs to 13 residues. V was shortened by 4 bases and J by 6 bases, with 15 bases between the two germline ends. In germline, CDR1 is SQVTM, CDR2 ANQGSEA.

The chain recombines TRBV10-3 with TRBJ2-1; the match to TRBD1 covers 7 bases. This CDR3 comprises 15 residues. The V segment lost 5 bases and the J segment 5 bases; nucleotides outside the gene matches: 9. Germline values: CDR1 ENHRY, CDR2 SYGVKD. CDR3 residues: CAISTDRDHDNEQFF. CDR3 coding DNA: TGTGCCATCAGTACCGACAGGGATCATGACAATGAGCAGTTCTTC.